These 23 T cell receptor beta chains originate from one sample sequenced in a study of blood T cell repertoires in COVID-19. Here immunoSEQ multiplex PCR was the method, and the copy in TCRdb shows in-frame clones only, minus some. The data hold some 290,000 clones, with approximately 90% observed a single time. The sequencing sample was made of peripheral blood. Receptor source: a man between 18 and 29 years old with active or convalescent COVID-19.

This chain joins TRBV11-3 and TRBJ2-7, with a weak D call TRBD2 (6 bases). CDR3 size: 19 residues. Trimming stripped 2 bases from V and 0 bases from J, with 23 bases between. Looked up from germline, CDR1 is SGHNT and CDR2 is YENEEA. The DNA for the CDR3 is TGTGCCAGCAGCTTATCCCTGGGCGCCAGCGGGCTAATCTCCTACGAGCAGTACTTC. This codes for CASSLSLGASGLISYEQYF. The full variable domain, its missing parts supplied by reference TRBV11-3 and TRBJ2-7, is EAGVVQSPRYKIIEKKQPVAFWCNPISGHNTLYWYLQNLGQGPELLIRYENEEAVDDSQLPKDRFSAERLKGVDSTLKIQPAELGDSAVYLCASSLSLGASGLISYEQYFGPGTRLTVT.

This rearrangement joins TRBV5-1 to TRBJ2-3, with 7 positions matching TRBD2. Germline values: CDR1 SGHRS, CDR2 YFSETQ. The trim removed 2 bases at V and 1 base at J, leaving 1 base unmatched. The CDR3 is 14 amino acids. CDR3 DNA: TGCGCCAGCAGCTTTGCGGGGGGCACAGATACGCAGTATTTT. This translates into CASSFAGGTDTQYF.

The chain carries TRBV2 and TRBJ2-6; D possibly corresponds to TRBD2 (6 bases). V dropped 5 bases and J dropped 0 bases, with 11 bases sitting between them. Germline CDR1 and CDR2: SNHLY and FYNNEI. The CDR3 contains 16 residues. This CDR3 is CASSRDSNSGANVLTF. Here the CDR3 DNA reads TGTGCCAGCAGTAGGGACTCTAACTCTGGGGCCAACGTCCTGACTTTC. Together with reference TRBV2 and TRBJ2-6, the CDR3 gives the full variable domain: EPEVTQTPSHQVTQMGQEVILRCVPISNHLYFYWYRQILGQKVEFLVSFYNNEISEKSEIFDDQFSVERPDGSNFTLKIRSTKLEDSAMYFCASSRDSNSGANVLTFGAGSRLTVL.

The chain carries TRBV19 and TRBJ2-4, with D hard to call. V gave up 6 bases and J gave up 6 bases, with 6 bases separating them. Germline V lookup: CDR1 LNHDA, CDR2 SQIVND (reference sequence). The CDR3 has 11 amino acids. The CDR3 bases are TGTGCCAGTAGCCAGGCAAACATTCAGTACTTC. It is translated as CASSQANIQYF.

In this sample, this clone turned up a few times. The chain's CDR3 is CASSISGGAYEQYF. CDR3 DNA sequence: TGTGCCAGCTCAATAAGCGGAGGGGCCTACGAGCAGTACTTC. The V and J genes are TRBV18 and TRBJ2-7, with D possibly being TRBD2 (6 bases). The V end lost 5 bases, the J end lost 2 bases, and 13 bases lay between the germline ends. The CDR3 sequence is 14 residues long. Germline V lookup: CDR1 KGHSH, CDR2 LQKENI.

The rearrangement uses TRBV3-1 (or the pseudogene TRBV3-2) and TRBJ2-1; tentative D call: TRBD1 (6 bases). V was cut by 0 bases and J by 3 bases, with 12 bases left in between. The CDR3 runs to 16 residues. Germline V gene data show CDR1 as LGHDT and CDR2 as YNNKEL (reference sequence). The CDR3 loop reads CASSQDRGDNYNEQFF. The DNA of the CDR3 is TGTGCCAGCAGCCAAGATCGAGGGGACAACTACAATGAGCAGTTCTTC.

The rearrangement links TRBV18 to TRBJ2-1; TRBD2 matches at 9 bases. Trimming at V came to 6 bases and at J to 4 bases, leaving 7 bases not matched to a gene. Germline V gives CDR1 KGHSH, CDR2 LQKENI. The CDR3 is 15 residues long. CDR3 protein: CASSRGSGGYNEQFF. The CDR3 region has the DNA TGTGCCAGCTCGCGGGGGAGCGGGGGGTACAATGAGCAGTTCTTC.

The gene calls are TRBV6-2 or TRBV6-3 and TRBJ2-7, with D tentatively TRBD2 (6 bases). V was cut by 5 bases and J by 4 bases, with 9 bases left in between. The CDR3 covers 12 residues. CDR1 and CDR2 (germline): MNHEY, SVGEGT. CDR3 sequence reads: CASSAGGYEQYF. The CDR3 nucleotides read TGTGCCAGCAGTGCCGGGGGTTACGAGCAGTACTTC.

The chain couples TRBV7-9 to TRBJ2-5; weak D call: TRBD1 (5 bases). Trimming removed 2 bases at V and 0 bases at J, with 7 bases between. This CDR3 has 14 residues. CDR1 is SEHNR, CDR2 FQNEAQ, per germline (reference sequence). This chain's CDR3 is CASSLRQYQETQYF. DNA for the CDR3: TGTGCCAGCAGCTTACGACAGTACCAAGAGACCCAGTACTTC.

The chain recombines TRBV4-3 with TRBJ1-6; tentatively, D is TRBD1 (6 bases). Germline V gene sequence: CDR1 LGHNA, CDR2 YSLEER. This CDR3 has 16 amino acids. Trimming cost V 0 bases and J 7 bases, with 13 bases left between them. The CDR3 loop is CASSQEVGQTNSPLHF. CDR3 DNA: TGCGCCAGCAGCCAAGAGGTAGGACAGACCAATTCACCCCTCCACTTT.

J is TRBJ1-1 and V is TRBV19; 9 positions match TRBD1. Germline V gene sequence: CDR1 LNHDA, CDR2 SQIVND (reference sequence). This CDR3 contains 16 residues. V lost 5 bases, J lost 4 bases, and 11 bases stayed unmatched. The CDR3 sequence: CASSPGTGSPTTEAFF. The CDR3 nucleotides are TGTGCCAGTAGTCCCGGGACAGGGTCGCCGACCACTGAAGCTTTCTTT.

This chain links TRBV5-4 with TRBJ2-7; D might be TRBD2 (5 bases). Germline V lookup: CDR1 SGHNT, CDR2 YYREEE (reference sequence). This CDR3 is built from 13 residues. Trimming stripped 0 bases from V and 5 bases from J, with 9 bases between. The CDR3 DNA reads as TGTGCCAGCAGCTTGGCGGGATTGGACGAGCAGTACTTC. Protein: CASSLAGLDEQYF.

The chain recombines TRBV7-9 with TRBJ2-1, with 8 bases that match TRBD1. The junction had 5 bases not matched to a gene; V was cut back by 3 bases and J by 7 bases. The CDR3 runs to 14 residues. Germline CDR1 SEHNR, CDR2 FQNEAQ (reference sequence). The CDR3 sequence is CASSLDRVGNEQFF. Written as DNA, the CDR3 is TGTGCCAGCAGCTTGGACAGGGTGGGGAATGAGCAGTTCTTC.

This chain uses TRBV5-1 with TRBJ1-4; a weak D match, TRBD1 (5 bases). This CDR3 is 15 amino acids long. The V gene's germline CDR1 is SGHRS and CDR2 YFSETQ. V lost 5 bases and J 3 bases, leaving 14 bases between the germline ends. CDR3 protein: CASSDPGLANEKLFF. CDR3 DNA: TGCGCCAGCAGTGACCCGGGACTGGCTAATGAAAAACTGTTTTTT.

This chain joins TRBV27 and TRBJ1-4; 9 positions agree with TRBD1. The V and J ends lost 5 bases and 10 bases, in that order; junction bases with no gene match: 8. The CDR3 consists of 14 residues. Looked up from germline, CDR1 is MNHEY and CDR2 is SMNVEV (reference sequence). CDR3 DNA sequence: TGTGCCAGCAGTCGCTGGGACAGGGATGGAAAACTGTTTTTT. Protein product: CASSRWDRDGKLFF.

The rearrangement links TRBV6-5 to TRBJ2-2; 7 positions match TRBD1. The V and J ends lost 5 bases and 1 base, in that order; junction bases with no gene match: 1. This CDR3 region has 14 residues. Looked up from germline, CDR1 is MNHEY and CDR2 is SVGAGI. CDR3 nucleotides: TGTGCCAGCAGTCGACAGGGGAACACCGGGGAGCTGTTTTTT. Its protein product is CASSRQGNTGELFF.

The rearrangement links TRBV9 to TRBJ1-1; tentatively, D is TRBD1 (5 bases). Germline CDR1 SGDLS, CDR2 YYNGEE. Trimming pared 3 bases from V and 1 base from J, leaving 10 bases between. The CDR3 consists of 14 residues. The CDR3 is CASSAMTANTEAFF. CDR3 sequence (DNA): TGTGCCAGCAGCGCCATGACAGCGAACACTGAAGCTTTCTTT.

The sample holds one count of this clone. The chain carries TRBV6-6 and TRBJ2-3, with TRBD2 identical over 10 bases. Germline assignment: CDR1 MNHNY and CDR2 SVGAGI (reference sequence). The V and J ends lost 6 bases and 2 bases, in that order; junction bases with no gene match: 5. The CDR3 has 15 amino acids. CDR3 residues: CASRQSGGATDTQYF. The CDR3 DNA sequence: TGTGCCAGCAGGCAAAGCGGGGGGGCCACAGATACGCAGTATTTT.

The V gene is TRBV11-3, the J gene TRBJ2-3; 12 nucleotides line up with TRBD2. Germline V gene data show CDR1 as SGHNT and CDR2 as YENEEA. After removal of 5 bases from V and 1 base from J, the junction contained 10 bases not matched to a gene. The CDR3 totals 18 residues. The CDR3 DNA sequence: TGTGCCAGCAGCGCCCGAACTAGCGGGGGGTTTTGCACAGATACGCAGTATTTT. It specifies CASSARTSGGFCTDTQYF.

The chain employs TRBV7-6 and TRBJ2-7; 8 positions match TRBD1. This CDR3 is built from 14 residues. Trimming removed 3 bases from V and 7 bases from J; junction bases left unmatched: 8. Germline CDR1 is SGHVS and CDR2 is FNYEAQ. For the CDR3, the DNA is TGTGCCAGCAGCTTGGACAGGGCCCCACGGGAGCAGTACTTC. This sequence encodes CASSLDRAPREQYF.

Concerning this clone itself: Different DNA sequences within this sample yield the same CDR3. The rearrangement uses TRBV9 and TRBJ1-3; D unresolved. Looked up from germline, CDR1 is SGDLS and CDR2 is YYNGEE. Between the trimmed V and J ends, which lost 0 bases and 2 bases, there was a span of 6 bases. This CDR3 is built from 14 residues. The CDR3 loop is CASSVGGTGNTIYF. DNA of the CDR3: TGTGCCAGCAGCGTAGGAGGGACTGGAAACACCATATATTTT.

This clone turned up a few times. This chain joins TRBV4-1 and TRBJ1-3; D is undetermined. CDR3 length: 14 residues. V was cut by 1 base and J by 0 bases, with 4 bases left in between. Germline CDR1 reads MGHRA; CDR2 reads YSYEKL. In DNA form, the CDR3 reads TGCGCCAGCAGCCAAGCTTACTCTGGAAACACCATATATTTT. It specifies CASSQAYSGNTIYF.

V and J are TRBV3-1 (or the pseudogene TRBV3-2) and TRBJ1-5; possible D gene TRBD1, 6 bases. V was cut by 4 bases and J by 3 bases, with 13 bases left in between. Germline values: CDR1 LGHDT, CDR2 YNNKEL (reference sequence). The CDR3 spans 15 residues. CDR3 nucleotides: TGTGCCAGCAGCCCAAGCAGGGGCTTCAATCAGCCCCAGCATTTT. It specifies CASSPSRGFNQPQHF.